Given below is one TCR beta chain in context. Its antigen is still unknown. This record comes from a study of CXCR3-negative and CXCR3-positive naive CD8 T cells. cDNA libraries for TRB were generated by 5' RACE incorporating UMI labels. TCRdb processed the 5' RACE reads again and assigns one entry to each CDR3 protein, with no DNA. The sample includes some 40,000 distinct CDR3 sequences. Study results and limitations: Cryopreserved PBMCs had partly decreased CXCR3 expression; fresh PBMCs were used in most assays.

The CDR3 spans 11 residues. The germline CDR1 and CDR2 sequences are LGHDT and YNNKEL (reference sequence). The receptor comes from a human donor in good health. Some clones in this sample may be carry-over from other donors' samples. The gene calls are TRBV3-1 and TRBJ2-1. Source material: memory CD8+ T cells from blood. The CDR3 is CASSQVSEQFF.